The text below deals with one T cell receptor beta chain. What it binds is unknown. Produced via immunoSEQ multiplex PCR; TCRdb's table is partial and in-frame only. The sample lists about 92,000 clones, 80% occurring once. As to time point: baseline, week 1 (first vaccination visit). Sample treatment: pre-vaccination baseline after standard-of-care therapy. There were new WHO grade 3 or 4 astrocytomas in the donors, and these were IDH1-mutant and ATRX-lost. This entry comes from a study of a mutant IDH1 vaccine in newly diagnosed glioma. Turning to the study itself: Averaging approximately 40 years of age, treated patients were 62.5% male and about 38% female. Patients got radiotherapy, temozolomide, or both beforehand, and most got both.

In germline, CDR1 is MNHEY, CDR2 SVGAGI. The V gene lost 6 bases and the J gene lost 4 bases, with 0 bases spanning the gap. CDR3 length: 10 residues. General study points: Detectable vaccine-induced immune responses arose in roughly 93% of patients.

The chain is built from TRBV6-5 and TRBJ2-2; D uncertain. The receptor was isolated from a man between 40 and 49 years old with glioma. The sample was PBMCs, taken from a glioma patient treated with radiotherapy, temozolomide or both. The CDR3 bases are TGTGCCAGCAGCACCGGGGAGCTGTTTTTT. This encodes CASSTGELFF.